This T cell receptor beta chain derives from a study of shared clonotypes between healthy human individuals. Unsorted PBMC DNA was run through sequencing on ten immunoSEQ deep assay plates. The repertoire was sequenced with immunoSEQ multiplex PCR; TCRdb's copy has only in-frame clones and lacks some. This repertoire shows 500,000 to 650,000 clones, around 81% found once; its top ten account for more than 10%. As to this clone: Mismatch with germline at one junction end may stem from a read error.

The sample comprised PBMCs. The sequence came from a woman in her thirties or forties in good health. Some clones in this sample may be carry-over from other donors' samples.

Here the CDR3 DNA reads TGTGCCAGCAGCTTATCCTCTTCGCAGGGTTTGTACTTC. Translating it yields CASSLSSSQGLYF. The gene calls are TRBV28 and TRBJ2-7, with D possibly matching TRBD1 (5 bases). Germline V lookup: CDR1 MDHEN, CDR2 SYDVKM. The CDR3 runs 13 residues. Complete variable domain (other parts from reference TRBV28 and TRBJ2-7): DVKVTQSSRYLVKRTGEKVFLECVQDMDHENMFWYRQDPGLGLRLIYFSYDVKMKEKGDIPEGYSVSREKKERFSLILESASTNQTSMYLCASSLSSSQGLYFGPGTRLTVT.